This TCR beta chain derives from a study of cytomegalovirus exposure and HLA in healthy donors. The PCR used 60 Vbeta and 13 Jbeta primers. Produced via immunoSEQ multiplex PCR; TCRdb's table is partial and in-frame only. The sample's table shows tens of thousands of clones. Germline V CDR1 and CDR2: GTSNPN, SVGIG (reference sequence). This CDR3 has 16 amino acids. V shed 6 bases and J 5 bases; nucleotides not matched to a gene: 11. The sequence derives from a man in his forties or fifties in good health and CMV-seropositive. V usage is TRBV30 and J usage is TRBJ2-2; TRBD2 agrees at 11 bases. Input material: PBMCs. The CDR3, as DNA: TGTGCCTGCAGACTAGCGGGAAATGGGGTGACCGGGGAGCTGTTTTTT. Its protein is CACRLAGNGVTGELFF.